This entry concerns a single T cell receptor (beta chain). The CDR3 runs to 14 residues. Germline lookup yields CDR1 LNHDA and CDR2 SQIVND (reference sequence). V lost 8 bases to trimming and J lost 3 bases; unmatched junction nucleotides: 8. The source of the sample is a study of blood T cell repertoires in COVID-19. Study in general: Specimens from acute and convalescent COVID-19 originated in the United States, Italy and Spain. Sources were T cells, B-cell-depleted T cells, or PBMCs; the material itself was cDNA or gDNA.

Methods used by the authors: For nucleated cells, counts were estimated from reference gene primer amplification. The table came from immunoSEQ multiplex PCR; TCRdb's copy has only in-frame clones and leaves some out. V and J calls plus clone size are reproduced from that table; the DNA served to infer D and trimming. The table records under 85,000 clones, around 83% of them present only once. This sequence originates from a man older than 75 with active or convalescent COVID-19. The sequencing sample was made of peripheral blood. The chain has TRBV19 and TRBJ2-3; the match to TRBD1 covers 7 bases. Here the CDR3 reads CASLKRGRTDTQYF. Here the CDR3 DNA reads TGTGCCAGTCTAAAGAGGGGGCGAACAGATACGCAGTATTTT.